Below, 25 T cell receptor beta chains from the same sample are listed, as sequenced in a study of OX40 agonist ivuxolimab in advanced cancers. The table came from immunoSEQ multiplex PCR; TCRdb's copy has only in-frame clones and leaves some out. The data hold around 64,000 clones, with 84% observed a single time. Sequencing was performed on CD4+ or CD8+ T cells sorted from blood, taken in a trial of the OX40 agonist ivuxolimab. All receptors derive from an adult with an advanced solid tumor such as melanoma, head and neck, liver or kidney cancer.

V and J are TRBV18 and TRBJ1-1, with TRBD1 matching 8 bases. The CDR3 consists of 14 residues. Germline lookup yields CDR1 KGHSH and CDR2 LQKENI. Losses at the gene ends were 5 bases for V and 2 bases for J; bases not matched to a gene: 4. As DNA, the CDR3 is TGTGCCAGCTCAGCCGGACAGGGAAACACTGAAGCTTTCTTT. Protein: CASSAGQGNTEAFF.

This clone was recorded a few times. The V gene is TRBV7-3, the J gene TRBJ1-5; D is undetermined. The germline CDR1 and CDR2 sequences are SGHTA and FQGTGA. CDR3 length equals 13 residues. Deletions cut 2 bases from V and 2 bases from J, with 4 bases between. The CDR3 nucleotides are TGTGCCAGCAGCTTAGATGGCAATCAGCCCCAGCATTTT. It is translated as CASSLDGNQPQHF.

This clone was seen only a few times. The chain is built from TRBV10-2 and TRBJ1-2; D is unclear. Germline CDR1 and CDR2: WSHSY and SAAADI. This CDR3 spans 13 amino acids. V was trimmed by 4 bases and J by 2 bases, leaving 8 bases between them. CDR3 amino acids: CASSVTVNYGYTF. CDR3 nucleotide sequence: TGCGCCAGCAGTGTTACGGTGAACTATGGCTACACCTTC.

The rearrangement links TRBV5-6 to TRBJ2-3; no definite D call. Germline V gives CDR1 SGHDT, CDR2 YYEEEE. V lost 0 bases to trimming and J lost 2 bases, with 4 bases between them. The length of the CDR3 is 13 residues. CDR3 DNA: TGTGCCAGCAGCTTGGAGGCCACAGATACGCAGTATTTT. This encodes CASSLEATDTQYF.

The chain is built from TRBV7-9 and TRBJ2-7, with 12 bases matching TRBD1. The junction had 8 bases not matched to a gene; V was cut back by 5 bases and J by 0 bases. The CDR3 is made up of 17 amino acids. Germline V gene lookup returns CDR1 SEHNR and CDR2 FQNEAQ (reference sequence). In nucleotides, the CDR3 is TGTGCCAGCAGCCAACACGGGACAGGGGGCTACTCCTACGAGCAGTACTTC. Translation gives CASSQHGTGGYSYEQYF.

The chain carries TRBV6-5 and TRBJ2-3; D uncertain. Trimming removed 2 bases from V and 1 base from J, with 7 bases in between. Germline CDR1 reads MNHEY; CDR2 reads SVGAGI. This CDR3 is 14 amino acids long. The CDR3 coding sequence is TGTGCCAGCAGTTACGTTAGTGGCACAGATACGCAGTATTTT. Amino acids: CASSYVSGTDTQYF.

This clone appeared a few times. The gene calls are TRBV30 and TRBJ1-6; no firm D call. CDR3 size: 13 residues. V gave up 4 bases and J gave up 10 bases, with 14 bases separating them. Germline loops: CDR1 GTSNPN, CDR2 SVGIG (reference sequence). The CDR3 reads CAWKSSGRSPLHF. The CDR3 nucleotides read TGTGCCTGGAAATCCAGCGGCCGGTCACCCCTCCACTTT.

The gene calls are TRBV5-1 and TRBJ2-3, with 11 positions matching TRBD2. Losses at the gene ends were 0 bases for V and 2 bases for J; bases not matched to a gene: 5. Germline V CDR1 and CDR2: SGHRS, YFSETQ. The CDR3 length is 17 residues. The CDR3 nucleotides read TGCGCCAGCAGCTTGGGCCTGACTAGCGGGAACACAGATACGCAGTATTTT. Translated: CASSLGLTSGNTDTQYF.

The chain couples TRBV7-3 to TRBJ2-1; 7 nucleotides align to TRBD1. J lost 3 bases, V lost 7 bases, and 6 bases had no gene match. This CDR3 spans 14 amino acids. Per the germline V gene, CDR1 is SGHTA and CDR2 is FQGTGA. Written as DNA, the CDR3 is TGTGCCAGCATCCTGGACAGGATCTACAATGAGCAGTTCTTC. It translates to CASILDRIYNEQFF.

The rearrangement joins TRBV28 to TRBJ1-2; tentatively, D is TRBD1 (5 bases). The CDR3 extends over 12 amino acids. Germline CDR1 and CDR2: MDHEN and SYDVKM. Trimming left V 4 bases short and J 6 bases short, with 9 bases between. CDR3 amino acids: CASSYRLNGYTF. The DNA of the CDR3 is TGTGCCAGCAGTTACAGGCTCAATGGCTACACCTTC.

The chain combines TRBV18 with TRBJ2-1; TRBD2 agrees at 11 bases. CDR1 is KGHSH and CDR2 is LQKENI in the germline V gene. The CDR3 is 15 amino acids. V shed 3 bases and J 5 bases; nucleotides not matched to a gene: 3. In nucleotides, the CDR3 is TGTGCCAGCTCACCCGGGACTAGCGGCCACAATGAGCAGTTCTTC. Residues: CASSPGTSGHNEQFF.

The genes are TRBV19 and TRBJ2-2; 9 nucleotides agree with TRBD1. The CDR3 has 14 residues. The junction had 4 bases not matched to a gene; V was cut back by 3 bases and J by 8 bases. Germline CDR1 and CDR2: LNHDA and SQIVND (reference sequence). The CDR3 DNA is TGTGCCAGTAGTATGGGACAGGGAGTGGGGGAGCTGTTTTTT. Translated: CASSMGQGVGELFF.

The rearrangement links TRBV7-9 to TRBJ2-4; D ambiguous. Germline V CDR1 and CDR2: SEHNR, FQNEAQ (reference sequence). There are 13 residues in the CDR3. V was clipped by 5 bases and J by 9 bases, with 14 bases between them. The CDR3 DNA reads as TGTGCCAGCAGCCCTCCCAGCTTTTCCATTCAGTACTTC. As protein: CASSPPSFSIQYF.

The J gene is TRBJ2-7, the V gene TRBV5-5; D not certain. This CDR3 is 12 amino acids long. With 1 base removed from V and 6 bases from J, the gap between germline ends came to 8 bases. CDR1 and CDR2 from the germline V gene are SGHKS and YYEKEE (reference sequence). CDR3 coding DNA: TGTGCCAGCAGCTTGATCGCTTCCGAGCAGTACTTC. Amino acids: CASSLIASEQYF. Full variable domain (outside the CDR3, taken from reference TRBV5-5 and TRBJ2-7): DAGVTQSPTHLIKTRGQQVTLRCSPISGHKSVSWYQQVLGQGPQFIFQYYEKEERGRGNFPDRFSARQFPNYSSELNVNALLLGDSALYLCASSLIASEQYFGPGTRLTVT.

The J gene is TRBJ2-7, the V gene TRBV5-5, with D unclear. The CDR3 sequence is 12 residues long. Between the trimmed V and J ends, which lost 0 bases and 4 bases, there was a span of 5 bases. CDR1 SGHKS and CDR2 YYEKEE come from the germline V gene (reference sequence). CDR3 amino acids: CASSLGAYEQYF. The CDR3 DNA sequence: TGTGCCAGCAGCTTGGGGGCTTACGAGCAGTACTTC.

With regard to this clone: The junction shows a germline mismatch at one end, possibly a read error. The chain joins TRBV9 to TRBJ1-2, with a weak D call TRBD1 (6 bases). This CDR3 has 13 residues. Germline CDR1 reads SGDLS; CDR2 reads YYNGEE. CDR3 bases: TGCCCCCCGGGGGACACCGCTAACTATGGCTACACCTTC. Its protein is CPPGDTANYGYTF.

The rearrangement uses TRBV20-1 and TRBJ2-3; D gene unclear. Trimming stripped 5 bases from V and 3 bases from J, with 6 bases between. This CDR3 has 11 amino acids. Germline loops: CDR1 DFQATT, CDR2 SNEGSKA (reference sequence). This CDR3 is CSADKTDTQYF. Written as DNA, the CDR3 is TGCAGTGCTGACAAGACAGATACGCAGTATTTT.

The J gene is TRBJ2-7, the V gene TRBV27, with D perhaps matching TRBD1 (6 bases). CDR1 MNHEY and CDR2 SMNVEV come from the germline V gene (reference sequence). The CDR3 is 14 residues long. The V end lost 4 bases, the J end lost 2 bases, and 12 bases lay between the germline ends. The CDR3 nucleotides are TGTGCCAGCAGTTGGAAGGCAGGGGCCTACGAGCAGTACTTC. It specifies CASSWKAGAYEQYF.

This clone was observed a few times. The chain employs TRBV6-1 and TRBJ2-1; no clear D gene. Germline loops: CDR1 MNHNS, CDR2 SASEGT. The CDR3 sequence is 15 residues long. The germline V and J ends were trimmed by 6 bases and 4 bases, with 16 bases remaining between them. The CDR3 loop reads CASRLLVVPYNEQFF. The CDR3 DNA sequence: TGTGCCAGCAGGCTTCTTGTGGTACCGTACAATGAGCAGTTCTTC.

The chain is built from TRBV1 and TRBJ2-7. TRBV1 is assigned pseudogene status. The CDR3 runs to 11 residues. CDR3 DNA sequence: TGCACCATGGGGGGCCCCTACGAGCAGTACTTC. Its protein is CTMGGPYEQYF.

The rearrangement uses TRBV6-1 and TRBJ2-7; 7 nucleotides align to TRBD1. Germline CDR1 reads MNHNS; CDR2 reads SASEGT. The V gene end was trimmed by 5 bases and the J gene end by 1 base; junction bases not matched to a gene: 5. The CDR3 has 14 residues. CDR3: CASSPGTVSYEQYF. DNA for the CDR3: TGTGCCAGCAGTCCCGGGACAGTTTCCTACGAGCAGTACTTC.

The chain has TRBV11-3 and TRBJ2-2, with D possibly being TRBD2 (7 bases). CDR3 size: 15 residues. V was pared by 5 bases and J by 4 bases, with 14 bases between. Germline assignment: CDR1 SGHNT and CDR2 YENEEA. CDR3 in amino acids: CASSPEGGVTGELFF. CDR3 bases: TGTGCCAGCAGCCCGGAGGGGGGGGTCACCGGGGAGCTGTTTTTT.

This sequence joins TRBV4-3 and TRBJ2-7; 9 bases match TRBD1. J lost 4 bases, V lost 1 base, and 5 bases had no gene match. The germline V gene encodes CDR1 LGHNA and CDR2 YSLEER. This CDR3 region has 15 residues. The CDR3 DNA sequence: TGCGCCAGCAGCCAAGGGGCGGGACAGGGTTACGAGCAGTACTTC. It yields the protein CASSQGAGQGYEQYF.

By proportion, this clone is medium-sized. The CDR3, as DNA: TGTGCCATCAGCTCTCAGGGACTTGGTAATTCACCCCTCCACTTT. It specifies CAISSQGLGNSPLHF. This chain links TRBV10-3 with TRBJ1-6; possible D gene TRBD1, 5 bases. The CDR3 runs to 15 residues. Germline V lookup: CDR1 ENHRY, CDR2 SYGVKD. With 6 bases removed from V and 6 bases from J, the gap between germline ends came to 15 bases.

Ten or more counts support this clone. This chain connects TRBV2 to TRBJ1-1, with a tentative D call TRBD1 (5 bases). The CDR3 consists of 16 residues. V gave up 2 bases and J gave up 4 bases, with 17 bases separating them. Germline CDR1 SNHLY, CDR2 FYNNEI. CDR3 protein: CASSEPGAGTSTEAFF. In nucleotides, the CDR3 is TGTGCCAGCAGTGAACCCGGAGCAGGGACCAGCACTGAAGCTTTCTTT.